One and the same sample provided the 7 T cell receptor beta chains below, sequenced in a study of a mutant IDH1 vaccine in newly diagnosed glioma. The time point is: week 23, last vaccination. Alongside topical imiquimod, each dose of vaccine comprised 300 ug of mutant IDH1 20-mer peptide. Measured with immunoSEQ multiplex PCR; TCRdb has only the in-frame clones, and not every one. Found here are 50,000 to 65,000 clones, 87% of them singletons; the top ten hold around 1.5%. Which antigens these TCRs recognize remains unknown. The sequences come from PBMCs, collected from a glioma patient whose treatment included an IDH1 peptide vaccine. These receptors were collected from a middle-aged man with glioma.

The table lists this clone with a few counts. In DNA, the CDR3 is TGTGCCAGTAGTATTATAAGAGCGGGAGGGCGGGGAGATACGCAGTATTTT. This sequence encodes CASSIIRAGGRGDTQYF. The V call is TRBV19, the J call TRBJ2-3, with 10 bases matching TRBD2. The CDR3 spans 17 residues. The V gene end was trimmed by 3 bases and the J gene end by 5 bases; junction bases not matched to a gene: 11. Germline V gene lookup returns CDR1 LNHDA and CDR2 SQIVND (reference sequence).

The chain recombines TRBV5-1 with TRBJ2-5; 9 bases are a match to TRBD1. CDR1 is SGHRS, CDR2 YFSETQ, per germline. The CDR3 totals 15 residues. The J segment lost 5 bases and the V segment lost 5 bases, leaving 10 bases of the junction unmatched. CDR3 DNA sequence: TGCGCCAGCAGTCTCGGGGACAGGGAAGGGGAGACCCAGTACTTC. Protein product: CASSLGDREGETQYF.

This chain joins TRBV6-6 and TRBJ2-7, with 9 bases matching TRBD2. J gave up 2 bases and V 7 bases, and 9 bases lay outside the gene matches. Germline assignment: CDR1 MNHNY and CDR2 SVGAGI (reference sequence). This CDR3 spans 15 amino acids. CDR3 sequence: CASNRGREGTYEQYF. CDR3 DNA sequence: TGTGCCAGCAATAGGGGGCGGGAGGGGACCTACGAGCAGTACTTC.

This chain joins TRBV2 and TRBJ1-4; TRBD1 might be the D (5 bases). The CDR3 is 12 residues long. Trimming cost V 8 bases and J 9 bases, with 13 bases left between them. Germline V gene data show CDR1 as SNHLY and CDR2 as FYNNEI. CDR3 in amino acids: CASFGGEKKLFF. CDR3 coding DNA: TGTGCCAGCTTCGGGGGAGAGAAAAAACTGTTTTTT.

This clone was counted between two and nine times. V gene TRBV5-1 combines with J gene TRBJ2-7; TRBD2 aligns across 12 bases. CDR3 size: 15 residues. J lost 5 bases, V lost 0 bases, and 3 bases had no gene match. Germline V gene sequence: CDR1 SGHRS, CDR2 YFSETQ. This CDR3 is CASSLGTSGIHEQYF. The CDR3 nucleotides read TGCGCCAGCAGCTTGGGGACTAGCGGGATCCACGAGCAGTACTTC.

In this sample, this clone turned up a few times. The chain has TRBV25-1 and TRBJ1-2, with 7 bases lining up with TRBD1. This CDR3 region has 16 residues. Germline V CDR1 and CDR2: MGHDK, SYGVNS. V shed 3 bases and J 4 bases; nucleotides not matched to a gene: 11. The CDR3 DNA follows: TGTGCCAGCAGTGACTATTCCGGGACAGCTATCTATGGCTACACCTTC. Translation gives CASSDYSGTAIYGYTF.

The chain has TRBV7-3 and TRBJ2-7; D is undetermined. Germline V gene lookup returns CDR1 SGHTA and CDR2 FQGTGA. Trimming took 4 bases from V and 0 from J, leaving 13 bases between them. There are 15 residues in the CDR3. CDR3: CASSCMCTISYEQYF. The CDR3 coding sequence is TGTGCCAGCAGCTGCATGTGTACAATCTCCTACGAGCAGTACTTC.